These T cell receptor beta chains were read from a single sample in a study of vaccination and CD4 T cells after COVID-19. Each CDR3 protein gets one entry after TCRdb re-called the PCR reads with MiXCR. The sample contains some 15,000 distinct CDR3 sequences, about 55% of which appear only once. These receptors have no known antigen. The specimen was CD4+ T cells from blood, cultured in vitro, collected before SARS-CoV-2 vaccination. These receptors originate from a human donor who had recovered from COVID-19. CDR3s include the opening cysteine and the closing phenylalanine or tryptophan. A D gene is named only where the DNA matches it firmly. Clone sizes are given selectively: once, few, many, or a class where the clone is expanded.

j_gene | abundance | v_gene | d_gene | CDR3aa | CDR3nt
TRBJ2-3 | once | TRBV7-9 | TRBD2 | CASSLPIRLAGNTDTQYF | TGTGCCAGCAGCTTACCGATCAGACTAGCGGGTAACACAGATACGCAGTATTTT
TRBJ2-5 | - | TRBV7-8 | - | CASSLGRGSETQYF | TGTGCCAGCAGCTTGGGGCGGGGATCAGAGACCCAGTACTTC
TRBJ1-5 | few | TRBV19 | - | CASSISLGGQPQHF | TGTGCCAGTAGTATATCTCTGGGGGGTCAGCCCCAGCATTTT
TRBJ1-2 | - | TRBV14 | - | CASSQGRFSGYTF | TGTGCCAGCAGCCAAGGGCGGTTCTCTGGCTACACCTTC
TRBJ1-1 | - | TRBV6-5 | - | CASSYGRVNTEAFF | TGTGCCAGCAGTTACGGCAGGGTGAACACTGAAGCTTTCTTT
TRBJ2-1 | - | TRBV19 | TRBD1 | CASSIGTGSSSYNEQFF | TGTGCCAGTAGTATCGGGACAGGGTCTAGCTCCTACAATGAGCAGTTCTTC
TRBJ1-1 | - | TRBV27 | TRBD1 | CASSVRQGGGNTEAFF | TGTGCCAGCAGTGTAAGACAGGGGGGGGGGAACACTGAAGCTTTCTTT
TRBJ1-3 | - | TRBV7-6 | TRBD1 | CASSPVPGQGMGSGNTIYF | TGTGCCAGCAGCCCCGTCCCGGGACAGGGGATGGGCTCTGGAAACACCATATATTTT
TRBJ2-3 | - | TRBV7-3 | TRBD2 | CASSSLGRGGLSITDTQYF | TGTGCCAGCAGCTCCCTCGGGCGGGGGGGCCTTTCTATAACAGATACGCAGTATTTT
TRBJ1-1 | - | TRBV20-1 | - | CSATAENTEAFF | TGCAGTGCTACGGCGGAGAACACTGAAGCTTTCTTT
TRBJ2-7 | - | TRBV20-1 | TRBD1 | CSARTGRSYEQYF | TGCAGTGCCCGGACAGGACGCTCCTACGAGCAGTACTTC
TRBJ1-1 | - | TRBV20-1 | - | CSADSGGRTEAFF | TGCAGTGCTGATAGCGGGGGCAGAACTGAAGCTTTCTTT
TRBJ1-2 | - | TRBV28 | - | CASSPESGPRGSYTF | TGTGCCAGCAGTCCGGAATCCGGGCCCCGAGGGAGCTACACCTTC
TRBJ1-6 | - | TRBV27 | TRBD1 | CASSLSSGDRTYNSPLHF | TGTGCCAGCAGTTTAAGTTCCGGGGACAGGACCTATAATTCACCCCTCCACTTT
TRBJ1-1 | - | TRBV7-3 | - | CASSSAPTVLGSTEAFF | TGTGCCAGCAGCTCAGCCCCCACGGTTCTTGGGTCCACTGAAGCTTTCTTT
TRBJ2-5 | - | TRBV20-1 | - | CSAPGYSGVETQYF | TGCAGTGCACCTGGATATTCTGGCGTCGAGACCCAGTACTTC
TRBJ1-2 | - | TRBV20-1 | TRBD1 | CSAEDRVDYGYTF | TGCAGTGCTGAGGACAGGGTGGACTATGGCTACACCTTC
TRBJ2-7 | - | TRBV15 | - | CATSIGGDGKEQYF | TGTGCCACCAGCATCGGGGGAGACGGGAAGGAGCAGTACTTC
TRBJ1-1 | once | TRBV15 | TRBD1 | CAASRPQGVSRMTEAFF | TGTGCCGCCAGCAGACCTCAGGGGGTCAGTAGGATGACTGAAGCTTTCTTT
TRBJ1-1 | few | TRBV11-3 | - | CASSLTSDSLAGAFF | TGTGCCAGCAGCTTAACATCGGACAGCCTAGCGGGCGCTTTCTTT
TRBJ1-5 | - | TRBV7-3 | - | CASSLNQPQHF | TGTGCCAGCAGCTTAAATCAGCCCCAGCATTTT
TRBJ1-2 | few | TRBV4-1 | TRBD1 | CASSREGQNYGYTF | TGCGCCAGCAGCCGAGAGGGACAGAACTATGGCTACACCTTC
TRBJ2-7 | - | TRBV6-1 | TRBD2 | CASRWGVAGGRSYEQYF | TGTGCCAGCAGATGGGGAGTAGCGGGAGGTCGATCCTACGAGCAGTACTTC
TRBJ1-6 | - | TRBV20-1 | - | CSGRQGYNSPLHF | TGCAGTGGTCGCCAGGGATATAATTCACCCCTCCACTTT
TRBJ1-5 | few | TRBV27 | - | CASSFRGLGQPQHF | TGTGCCAGCAGTTTCAGGGGTTTAGGACAGCCCCAGCATTTT
TRBJ2-7 | - | TRBV7-2 | TRBD2 | CASSFSGTIGEQYF | TGTGCCAGCAGCTTTAGCGGGACTATCGGGGAGCAGTACTTC
TRBJ1-3 | - | TRBV2 | - | CASSPIKGAGNTIYF | TGTGCCAGCAGTCCGATAAAGGGGGCTGGAAACACCATATATTTT
TRBJ1-6 | few | TRBV7-2 | - | CASSLNSASYNSPLHF | TGTGCCAGCAGTCTTAACAGTGCCTCCTATAATTCACCCCTCCACTTT
TRBJ2-7 | - | TRBV24-1 | TRBD1 | CATSDSGTGNYEQYF | TGTGCCACCAGTGACTCCGGGACAGGGAACTACGAGCAGTACTTC
TRBJ2-5 | few | TRBV20-1 | TRBD2 | CSARSEASGRETQYF | TGCAGTGCTAGGTCCGAGGCTAGCGGGAGGGAGACCCAGTACTTC